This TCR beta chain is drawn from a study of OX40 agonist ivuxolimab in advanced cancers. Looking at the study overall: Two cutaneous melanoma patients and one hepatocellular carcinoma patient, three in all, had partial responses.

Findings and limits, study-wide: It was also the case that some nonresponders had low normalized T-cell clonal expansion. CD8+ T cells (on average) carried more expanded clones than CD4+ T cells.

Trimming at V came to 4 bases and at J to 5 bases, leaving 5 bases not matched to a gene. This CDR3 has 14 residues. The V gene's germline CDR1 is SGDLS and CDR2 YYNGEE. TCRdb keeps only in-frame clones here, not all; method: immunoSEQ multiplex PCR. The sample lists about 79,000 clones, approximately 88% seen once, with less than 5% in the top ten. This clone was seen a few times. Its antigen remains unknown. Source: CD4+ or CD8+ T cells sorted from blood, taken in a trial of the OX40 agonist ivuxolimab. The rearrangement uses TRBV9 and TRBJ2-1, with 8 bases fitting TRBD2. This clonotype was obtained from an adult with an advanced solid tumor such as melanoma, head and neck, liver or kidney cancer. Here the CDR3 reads CASSPGGLHNEQFF. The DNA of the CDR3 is TGTGCCAGCAGCCCGGGAGGGCTGCACAATGAGCAGTTCTTC.